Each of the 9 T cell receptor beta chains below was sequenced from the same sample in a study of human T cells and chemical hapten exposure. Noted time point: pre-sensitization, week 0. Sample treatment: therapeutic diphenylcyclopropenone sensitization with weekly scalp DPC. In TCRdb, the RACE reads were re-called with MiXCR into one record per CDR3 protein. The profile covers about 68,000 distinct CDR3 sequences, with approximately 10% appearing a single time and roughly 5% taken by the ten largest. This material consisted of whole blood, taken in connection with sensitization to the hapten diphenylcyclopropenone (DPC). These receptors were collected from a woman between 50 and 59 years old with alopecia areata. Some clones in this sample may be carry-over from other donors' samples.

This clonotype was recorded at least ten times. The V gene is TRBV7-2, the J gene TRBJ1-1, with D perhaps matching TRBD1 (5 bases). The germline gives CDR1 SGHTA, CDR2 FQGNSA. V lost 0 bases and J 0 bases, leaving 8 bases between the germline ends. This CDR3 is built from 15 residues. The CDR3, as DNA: TGTGCCAGCAGCTTAGCGCGGGGGATGAACACTGAAGCTTTCTTT. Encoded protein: CASSLARGMNTEAFF.

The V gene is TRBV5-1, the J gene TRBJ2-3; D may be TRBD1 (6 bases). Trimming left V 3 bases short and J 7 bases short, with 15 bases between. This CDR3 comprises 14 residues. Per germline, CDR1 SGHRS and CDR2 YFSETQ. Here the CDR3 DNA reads TGCGCCAGCAGCTCCCGACAGGCCGCCTATACGCAGTATTTT. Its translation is CASSSRQAAYTQYF. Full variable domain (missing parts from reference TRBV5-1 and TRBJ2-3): KAGVTQTPRYLIKTRGQQVTLSCSPISGHRSVSWYQQTPGQGLQFLFEYFSETQRNKGNFPGRFSGRQFSNSRSEMNVSTLELGDSALYLCASSSRQAAYTQYFGPGTRLTVL.

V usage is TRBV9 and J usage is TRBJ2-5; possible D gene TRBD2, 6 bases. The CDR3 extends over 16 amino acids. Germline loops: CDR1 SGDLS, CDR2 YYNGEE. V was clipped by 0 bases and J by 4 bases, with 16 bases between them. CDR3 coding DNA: TGTGCCAGCAGCGTAGCCCCGGGACTGGCGGCAGAGACCCAGTACTTC. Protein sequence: CASSVAPGLAAETQYF.

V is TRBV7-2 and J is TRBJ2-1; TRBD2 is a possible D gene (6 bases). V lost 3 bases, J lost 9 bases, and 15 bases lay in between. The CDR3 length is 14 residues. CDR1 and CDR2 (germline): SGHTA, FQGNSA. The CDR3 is CASSLGGGRSEQFF. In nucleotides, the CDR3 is TGTGCCAGCAGCTTGGGGGGAGGAAGGTCTGAGCAGTTCTTC.

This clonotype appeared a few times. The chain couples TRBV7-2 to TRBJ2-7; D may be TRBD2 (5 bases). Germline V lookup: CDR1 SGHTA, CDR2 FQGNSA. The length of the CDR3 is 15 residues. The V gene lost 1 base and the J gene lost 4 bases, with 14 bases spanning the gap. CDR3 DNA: TGTGCCAGCAGCTTAGGCAACTACCCGGGGTACGAGCAGTACTTC. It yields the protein CASSLGNYPGYEQYF.

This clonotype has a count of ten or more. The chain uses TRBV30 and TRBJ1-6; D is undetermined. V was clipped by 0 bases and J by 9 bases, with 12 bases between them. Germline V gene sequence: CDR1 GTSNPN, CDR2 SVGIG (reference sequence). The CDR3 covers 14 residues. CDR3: CAWSVRGNGSPLHF. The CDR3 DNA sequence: TGTGCCTGGAGTGTTCGTGGGAACGGTTCACCCCTCCACTTT. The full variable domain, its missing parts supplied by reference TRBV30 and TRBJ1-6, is SQTIHQWPATLVQPVGSPLSLECTVEGTSNPNLYWYRQAAGRGLQLLFYSVGIGQISSEVPQNLSASRPQDRQFILSSKKLLLSDSGFYLCAWSVRGNGSPLHFGNGTRLTVT.

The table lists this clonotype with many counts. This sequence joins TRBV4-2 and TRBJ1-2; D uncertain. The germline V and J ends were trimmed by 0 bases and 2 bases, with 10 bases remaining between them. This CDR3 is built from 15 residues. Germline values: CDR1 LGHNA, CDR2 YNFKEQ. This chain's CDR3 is CASSQEVQNNYGYTF. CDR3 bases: TGTGCCAGCAGCCAAGAGGTCCAGAACAACTATGGCTACACCTTC.

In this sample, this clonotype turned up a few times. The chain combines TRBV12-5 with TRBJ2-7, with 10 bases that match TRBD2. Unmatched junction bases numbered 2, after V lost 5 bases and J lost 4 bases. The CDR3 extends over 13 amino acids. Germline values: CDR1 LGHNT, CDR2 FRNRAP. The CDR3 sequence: CASGASGGYEQYF. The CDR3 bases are TGTGCTAGTGGTGCTAGCGGGGGATACGAGCAGTACTTC. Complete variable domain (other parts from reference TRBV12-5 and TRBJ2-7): DARVTQTPRHKVTEMGQEVTMRCQPILGHNTVFWYRQTMMQGLELLAYFRNRAPLDDSGMPKDRFSAEMPDATLATLKIQPSEPRDSAVYFCASGASGGYEQYFGPGTRLTVT.

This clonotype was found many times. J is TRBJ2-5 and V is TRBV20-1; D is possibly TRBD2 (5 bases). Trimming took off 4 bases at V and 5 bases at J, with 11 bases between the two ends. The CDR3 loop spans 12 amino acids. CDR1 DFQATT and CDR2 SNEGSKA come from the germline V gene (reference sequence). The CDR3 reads CSAILAKETQYF. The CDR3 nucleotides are TGCAGTGCTATCTTAGCGAAGGAGACCCAGTACTTC.